This TCR beta chain is from a study of blood T cell repertoires in COVID-19. The method was immunoSEQ multiplex PCR; TCRdb's version includes in-frame clones alone and lacks a portion of them. The table lists about 100,000 clones, 80% of them singletons. The length of the CDR3 is 15 residues. Germline V gives CDR1 KGHSH, CDR2 LQKENI. Trimming at V came to 3 bases and at J to 7 bases, leaving 4 bases not matched to a gene. This TCR was recovered from a middle-aged man who had recovered from COVID-19. Sequencing was carried out using peripheral blood. V is TRBV18 and J is TRBJ2-1; TRBD1 matches 12 bases. DNA for the CDR3: TGTGCCAGCTCACCCGGGACAGGGGGCTTGAATGAGCAGTTCTTC. It encodes CASSPGTGGLNEQFF.